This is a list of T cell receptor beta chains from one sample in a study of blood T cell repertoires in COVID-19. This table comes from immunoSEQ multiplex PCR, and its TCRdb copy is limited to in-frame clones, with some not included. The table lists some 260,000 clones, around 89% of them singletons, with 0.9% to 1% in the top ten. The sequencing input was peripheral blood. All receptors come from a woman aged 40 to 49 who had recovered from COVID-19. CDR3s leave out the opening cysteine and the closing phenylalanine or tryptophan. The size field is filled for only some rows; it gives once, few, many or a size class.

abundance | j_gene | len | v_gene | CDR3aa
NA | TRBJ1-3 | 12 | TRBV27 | ASSHRGTGNTIY
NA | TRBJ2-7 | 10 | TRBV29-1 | SAAVVADEQY
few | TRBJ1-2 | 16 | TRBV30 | AWTRFRSAVGPNYGYT
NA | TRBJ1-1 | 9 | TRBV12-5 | ASGLGSVAF
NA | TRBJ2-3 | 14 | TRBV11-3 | ASSLRGGLITDTQY
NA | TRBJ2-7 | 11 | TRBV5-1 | ASSLRRIHEQY
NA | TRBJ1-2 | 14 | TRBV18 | ASSPLGGAGDYGYT
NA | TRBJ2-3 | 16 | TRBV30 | AWSGRRRRGGYTDTQY
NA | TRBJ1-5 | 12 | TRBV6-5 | ASSTPGMVQPQH
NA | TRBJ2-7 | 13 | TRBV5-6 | ASSRTSGSSYEQY
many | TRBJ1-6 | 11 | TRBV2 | ASSVVNNSPLH
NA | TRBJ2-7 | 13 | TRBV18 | ASSPTGESSYEQY